Sequencing of this T cell receptor beta chain was carried out in a study of T cell repertoires in cytomegalovirus infection. Findings of the study overall: Individuals carrying CMV plus the relevant HLA were identified by cumulative frequency of public TCR beta families.

This clonotype was seen more than once but under ten times. The target antigen is unknown. Germline CDR1 is SGHAT and CDR2 is FQNNGV. Trimming took 3 bases from V and 5 from J, leaving 13 bases between them. CDR3 length: 14 residues. TCRdb processed the reads anew with MiXCR; each CDR3 protein has one entry. The sample yields around 350,000 distinct CDR3 sequences, less than 20% seen once. V gene TRBV11-2 combines with J gene TRBJ2-5; D ambiguous. The sequencing input was PBMCs. The receptor's source is a human donor in good health (CMV status not recorded). Some clones in this sample may be carry-over from other donors' samples. Here the CDR3 DNA reads TGTGCCAGCAGCTTTCTGAAGGAGCCGGAGACCCAGTACTTC. The encoded protein is CASSFLKEPETQYF.